The clone carrying this TCR beta chain appeared a few times. V was pared by 4 bases and J by 4 bases, with 16 bases between. The CDR3 runs 15 residues. Germline lookup yields CDR1 SGHDN and CDR2 FVKESK. Clones were sequenced by immunoSEQ multiplex PCR, and TCRdb holds only the in-frame ones, with some missing. The data contain over 40,000 clones, less than 90% of them singletons. This sample is part of a study of OX40 agonist ivuxolimab in advanced cancers. Overall study: Dose-escalation patients' cancers were hepatocellular carcinoma, melanoma, renal cell or head and neck cancer.

The chain joins TRBV14 to TRBJ1-1, with a tentative D call TRBD1 (6 bases). The specimen was CD4+ or CD8+ T cells sorted from blood, collected in a trial of the OX40 agonist ivuxolimab. This TCR derives from an adult with an advanced solid tumor such as melanoma, head and neck, liver or kidney cancer. CDR3 protein: CASSPFERTVTEAFF. Here the CDR3 DNA reads TGTGCCAGCAGCCCCTTCGAAAGGACAGTCACTGAAGCTTTCTTT.